Each of the 26 T cell receptor beta chains below was sequenced from the same sample in a study of long-term antiretroviral therapy in people with HIV. Version v3.0 of the immunoSEQ assay was performed at survey level. Clones were sequenced by immunoSEQ multiplex PCR, and TCRdb holds only the in-frame ones, with some missing. This repertoire shows 18,000 or so clones, 80% to 90% found once; its top ten account for 9% to 9.5%. Here the sequenced sample was unsorted PBMCs, taken 4.2 years after starting antiretroviral therapy. The receptors come from a man over 45 with HIV.

The rearrangement uses TRBV6-6 and TRBJ1-6, with TRBD1 matching 8 bases. In germline, CDR1 is MNHNY, CDR2 SVGAGI (reference sequence). CDR3 length: 16 amino acids. V lost 0 bases and J lost 4; bases outside the gene matches: 2. CDR3 in amino acids: CASSYSTGAYNSPLHF. For the CDR3, the DNA is TGTGCCAGCAGTTACTCGACAGGGGCGTATAATTCACCCCTCCACTTT.

This chain connects TRBV7-2 to TRBJ2-3; D not certain. CDR1 is SGHTA and CDR2 is FQGNSA in the germline V gene. The CDR3 contains 14 residues. Trimming cost V 5 bases and J 4 bases, with 13 bases left between them. For the CDR3, the DNA is TGTGCCAGCAGCCCGCTAGGGTCCTCAGATACGCAGTATTTT. It yields the protein CASSPLGSSDTQYF.

This sequence joins TRBV7-9 and TRBJ1-1; 11 bases align to TRBD1. Unmatched junction bases numbered 9, after V lost 5 bases and J lost 1 base. The CDR3 consists of 17 residues. Germline values: CDR1 SEHNR, CDR2 FQNEAQ (reference sequence). In DNA form, the CDR3 reads TGTGCCAGCAGCCCGACGGACAGGGGGCCTACGAACACTGAAGCTTTCTTT. It translates to CASSPTDRGPTNTEAFF.

This rearrangement joins TRBV6-7 to TRBJ2-7; D unresolved. TRBV6-7 falls under the ORF class, with uncertain function. The V gene lost 0 bases and the J gene lost 5 bases, with 20 bases spanning the gap. The CDR3 sequence is 17 residues long. The CDR3, as DNA: TGTGCCAGCAGTTACTCGAGTCCTCGGCTTTCCAGCCACGAGCAGTACTTC. Its protein product is CASSYSSPRLSSHEQYF.

This sequence joins TRBV10-3 and TRBJ2-5; TRBD1 matches 11 bases. The CDR3 is 16 amino acids. CDR1 ENHRY and CDR2 SYGVKD come from the germline V gene. Trimming at V came to 3 bases and at J to 4 bases, leaving 7 bases not matched to a gene. This chain's CDR3 is CAISEVRTGGRETQYF. The DNA for the CDR3 is TGTGCCATCAGTGAAGTTCGGACAGGGGGCAGAGAGACCCAGTACTTC.

This chain uses TRBV10-1 with TRBJ1-2, with 9 bases identical to TRBD1. Germline assignment: CDR1 WNHNN and CDR2 SYGVQD (reference sequence). The CDR3 covers 13 residues. J was trimmed by 8 bases and V by 6 bases; bases with no gene match: 7. The CDR3 region has the DNA TGCGCCAGCAGCCTCGGACAGGGGAGAGGCTACACCTTC. As protein: CASSLGQGRGYTF.

The chain employs TRBV19 and TRBJ2-7, with TRBD1 matching over 9 bases. Germline V gene data show CDR1 as LNHDA and CDR2 as SQIVND (reference sequence). Trimming at V came to 5 bases and at J to 4 bases, leaving 6 bases not matched to a gene. The CDR3 has 14 residues. The CDR3 loop is CASSLGQGGYEQYF. The DNA of the CDR3 is TGTGCCAGTAGTCTGGGACAGGGTGGGTACGAGCAGTACTTC. Supplemented by reference TRBV19 and TRBJ2-7, the full variable domain reads DGGITQSPKYLFRKEGQNVTLSCEQNLNHDAMYWYRQDPGQGLRLIYYSQIVNDFQKGDIAEGYSVSREKKESFPLTVTSAQKNPTAFYLCASSLGQGGYEQYFGPGTRLTVT.

CDR3 protein: CASSYSPIGQNYGYTF. The CDR3 region has the DNA TGTGCCAGCAGTTACTCGCCGATCGGACAGAACTATGGCTACACCTTC. The chain has TRBV6-6 and TRBJ1-2, with D possibly TRBD1 on 6 matching bases. The CDR3 spans 16 residues. Per the germline V gene, CDR1 is MNHNY and CDR2 is SVGAGI (reference sequence). The V gene lost 0 bases and the J gene lost 2 bases, with 13 bases spanning the gap.

The chain joins TRBV19 to TRBJ1-5, with a weak D call TRBD1 (5 bases). Germline CDR1 LNHDA, CDR2 SQIVND (reference sequence). The V end lost 5 bases, the J end lost 2 bases, and 16 bases lay between the germline ends. This CDR3 has 16 amino acids. CDR3 residues: CASSREGLGGNQPQHF. CDR3 bases: TGTGCCAGTAGTCGTGAGGGGTTAGGTGGCAATCAGCCCCAGCATTTT.

This clone appeared a single time. The rearrangement links TRBV2 to TRBJ1-1; the D is unclear. CDR1 SNHLY and CDR2 FYNNEI come from the germline V gene. Trimming removed 7 bases at V and 1 base at J, with 13 bases between. The CDR3 runs 14 residues. This CDR3 reads CASNRANKNTEAFF. Here the CDR3 DNA reads TGTGCCAGCAACCGGGCCAACAAGAACACTGAAGCTTTCTTT.

The V gene is TRBV5-6, the J gene TRBJ2-1, with 9 positions matching TRBD2. Germline-derived CDR1 and CDR2 are SGHDT and YYEEEE. This CDR3 contains 17 residues. V lost 2 bases to trimming and J lost 4 bases; unmatched junction nucleotides: 10. The CDR3 coding sequence is TGTGCCAGCAGCTTTGGTCAGAGCGGGGGGCTATACAATGAGCAGTTCTTC. Its protein is CASSFGQSGGLYNEQFF.

This chain joins TRBV6-1 and TRBJ2-2; D not certain. The germline V gene has CDR1 MNHNS and CDR2 SASEGT. CDR3 length: 14 amino acids. Trimming took 5 bases from V and 5 from J, leaving 12 bases between them. CDR3 amino acids: CASSTDASTGELFF. The CDR3 DNA reads as TGTGCCAGCAGTACCGACGCCTCAACCGGGGAGCTGTTTTTT.

This clone was picked up a small number of times. This rearrangement joins TRBV19 to TRBJ1-4; weak D call: TRBD1 (5 bases). CDR3 length: 17 residues. Germline V gene data show CDR1 as LNHDA and CDR2 as SQIVND (reference sequence). Deletions cut 1 base from V and 0 bases from J, with 12 bases between. DNA of the CDR3: TGTGCCAGTAGTATAGGTACAGGAAGTGCAACTAATGAAAAACTGTTTTTT. Its protein product is CASSIGTGSATNEKLFF.

The V call is TRBV2, the J call TRBJ1-5; TRBD1 matches at 10 bases. From germline, CDR1 is SNHLY and CDR2 FYNNEI. The V and J ends lost 6 bases and 0 bases, in that order; junction bases with no gene match: 5. This CDR3 comprises 16 residues. The CDR3 reads CASSGTGAFSNQPQHF. The CDR3 coding sequence is TGTGCCAGCAGCGGGACAGGGGCCTTTAGCAATCAGCCCCAGCATTTT.

This sequence joins TRBV28 and TRBJ2-7; 8 nucleotides align to TRBD2. V lost 5 bases and J lost 5; bases outside the gene matches: 8. Germline CDR1 MDHEN, CDR2 SYDVKM. The CDR3 has 14 amino acids. The DNA for the CDR3 is TGTGCCAGCAGTACTGTAGCGGGGACCGACGAGCAGTACTTC. Translation: CASSTVAGTDEQYF.

V is TRBV7-8 and J is TRBJ2-3, with TRBD2 matching 8 bases. Germline CDR1 and CDR2: SGHVS and FQNEAQ. CDR3 length equals 14 residues. J gave up 5 bases and V 3 bases, and 4 bases lay outside the gene matches. The CDR3 sequence is CASSFGGAVDTQYF. In nucleotides, the CDR3 is TGTGCCAGCAGCTTCGGGGGGGCGGTAGATACGCAGTATTTT.

This sequence joins TRBV5-5 and TRBJ2-7; the D is unclear. There are 13 residues in the CDR3. In germline, CDR1 is SGHKS, CDR2 YYEKEE (reference sequence). Trimming shortened V by 0 bases and J by 7 bases, and 11 bases separated the two germline ends. CDR3 sequence reads: CASSLVHRREQYF. The CDR3 nucleotides are TGTGCCAGCAGCTTGGTGCACCGAAGGGAGCAGTACTTC.

The chain recombines TRBV10-3 with TRBJ1-1, with D tentatively TRBD1 (6 bases). The germline CDR1 and CDR2 sequences are ENHRY and SYGVKD. This CDR3 has 13 amino acids. The V gene lost 7 bases and the J gene lost 1 base, with 10 bases spanning the gap. The CDR3 coding sequence is TGTGCCATCACTACAGGGCCGAACACTGAAGCTTTCTTT. Its translation: CAITTGPNTEAFF.

The gene calls are TRBV7-9 and TRBJ1-1; D unclear. Trimming removed 6 bases at V and 4 bases at J, with 18 bases between. The CDR3 runs 15 residues. Germline V CDR1 and CDR2: SEHNR, FQNEAQ (reference sequence). CDR3 nucleotide sequence: TGTGCCAGCAGTTCCCATGGGCCTACGGGCACTGAAGCTTTCTTT. This sequence encodes CASSSHGPTGTEAFF.

The rearrangement joins TRBV2 to TRBJ1-6; D not resolved. Germline V gives CDR1 SNHLY, CDR2 FYNNEI. The CDR3 contains 12 residues. Trimming took 6 bases from V and 6 from J, leaving 6 bases between them. CDR3 loop: CASRRINSPLHF. CDR3 in DNA: TGTGCCAGCAGGCGGATTAATTCACCCCTCCACTTT.

V is TRBV2 and J is TRBJ2-7; tentative D call: TRBD1 (6 bases). The CDR3 has 13 residues. With 5 bases removed from V and 5 bases from J, the gap between germline ends came to 13 bases. Germline CDR1 is SNHLY and CDR2 is FYNNEI. CDR3 sequence reads: CASSPEGVHEQYF. CDR3 sequence (DNA): TGTGCCAGCAGTCCCGAGGGGGTCCACGAGCAGTACTTC.

The chain combines TRBV7-6 with TRBJ1-2; tentative D call: TRBD1 (6 bases). The V end was cut by 1 base, the J end by 5 bases, with 17 bases between. The germline gives CDR1 SGHVS, CDR2 FNYEAQ. CDR3 length equals 16 residues. Here the CDR3 DNA reads TGTGCCAGCAGCTTAGTCCCCTCATCAGGGGAGTATGGCTACACCTTC. It encodes CASSLVPSSGEYGYTF.

The rearrangement joins TRBV5-1 to TRBJ2-1; possible D gene TRBD1, 6 bases. Germline V gene sequence: CDR1 SGHRS, CDR2 YFSETQ. The CDR3 covers 16 residues. V lost 1 base to trimming and J lost 3 bases, with 14 bases between them. Here the CDR3 DNA reads TGCGCCAGCAGCTTGACAACAGGGATAAGCTACAATGAGCAGTTCTTC. Translation: CASSLTTGISYNEQFF.

V usage is TRBV5-4 and J usage is TRBJ1-1; D remains unclear. The germline gives CDR1 SGHNT, CDR2 YYREEE (reference sequence). Trimming left V 3 bases short and J 0 bases short, with 18 bases between. The CDR3 has 17 residues. In DNA, the CDR3 is TGTGCCAGCAGCTCCCCCAGGACGGACCTTATGAACACTGAAGCTTTCTTT. This encodes CASSSPRTDLMNTEAFF.

This chain uses TRBV6-5 with TRBJ2-2; D is uncertain. This CDR3 spans 14 amino acids. Trimming stripped 7 bases from V and 1 base from J, with 10 bases between. Germline CDR1 reads MNHEY; CDR2 reads SVGAGI. CDR3 DNA sequence: TGTGCCAGCACCCGTCCGGGGAACACCGGGGAGCTGTTTTTT. As protein: CASTRPGNTGELFF.

The rearrangement links TRBV5-4 to TRBJ2-3; a possible D gene is TRBD2 (5 bases). CDR1 is SGHNT and CDR2 is YYREEE in the germline V gene (reference sequence). Trimming pared 4 bases from V and 8 bases from J, leaving 20 bases between. The CDR3 is 15 amino acids. The CDR3 protein is CASSPLRVGGITQYF. The CDR3 DNA is TGTGCCAGCAGCCCGCTGCGGGTCGGCGGAATTACGCAGTATTTT. Drawing the rest from reference TRBV5-4 and TRBJ2-3, the complete variable domain is ETGVTQSPTHLIKTRGQQVTLRCSSQSGHNTVSWYQQALGQGPQFIFQYYREEENGRGNFPPRFSGLQFPNYSSELNVNALELDDSALYLCASSPLRVGGITQYFGPGTRLTVL.